This T cell receptor beta chain was sequenced during a study of T cell responses to AZD1222 COVID-19 vaccine. Whole-study context: Pooling of second doses given at about 4 or about 12 weeks was done.

As to this clone: Its specificity is not known.

Clones were read by immunoSEQ multiplex PCR, and TCRdb kept only the in-frame ones, dropping some. This table holds about 100,000 clones, approximately 86% found once. Study conclusions and caveats: In a largely white British group with more females than males, clonal diversity was possibly underestimated. Spike-wide vaccine-associated CD4 TCRs dominated at 160-218 and 743-854.

The CDR3 contains 14 residues. Germline V lookup: CDR1 LNHDA, CDR2 SQIVND (reference sequence). V lost 7 bases, J lost 1 base, and 13 bases lay in between. V gene TRBV19 combines with J gene TRBJ1-1; TRBD1 might be the D (5 bases). This receptor was identified in an adult in good health. Sample: peripheral blood, taken on day 0 of AZD1222 vaccination. CDR3 nucleotides: TGTGCCAGTATGGGGGGAGGGCCGAACACTGAAGCTTTCTTT. Translating it yields CASMGGGPNTEAFF.